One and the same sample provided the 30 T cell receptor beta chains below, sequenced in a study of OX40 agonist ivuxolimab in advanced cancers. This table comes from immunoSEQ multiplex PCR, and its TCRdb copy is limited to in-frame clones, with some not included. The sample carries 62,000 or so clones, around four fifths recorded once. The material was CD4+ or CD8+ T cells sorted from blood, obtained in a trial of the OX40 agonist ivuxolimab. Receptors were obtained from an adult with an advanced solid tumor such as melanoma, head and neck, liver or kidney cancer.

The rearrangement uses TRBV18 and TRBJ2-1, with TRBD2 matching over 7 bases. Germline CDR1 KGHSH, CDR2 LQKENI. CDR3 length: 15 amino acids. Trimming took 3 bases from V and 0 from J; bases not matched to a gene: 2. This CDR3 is CASSPGGSSYNEQFF. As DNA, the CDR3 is TGTGCCAGCTCACCCGGGGGGAGCTCCTACAATGAGCAGTTCTTC.

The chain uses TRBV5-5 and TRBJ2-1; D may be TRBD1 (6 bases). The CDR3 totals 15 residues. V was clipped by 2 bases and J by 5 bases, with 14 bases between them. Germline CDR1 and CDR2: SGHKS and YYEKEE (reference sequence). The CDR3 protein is CASSFGQGIDNEQFF. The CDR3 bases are TGTGCCAGCAGCTTTGGTCAGGGGATCGACAATGAGCAGTTCTTC. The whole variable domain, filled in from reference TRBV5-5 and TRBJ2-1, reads DAGVTQSPTHLIKTRGQQVTLRCSPISGHKSVSWYQQVLGQGPQFIFQYYEKEERGRGNFPDRFSARQFPNYSSELNVNALLLGDSALYLCASSFGQGIDNEQFFGPGTRLTVL.

The CDR3 DNA sequence: TGTGCCAGCAGCCAAGTAGGGGGGAATGAGCAGTTCTTC. It encodes CASSQVGGNEQFF. This chain connects TRBV14 to TRBJ2-1, with D possibly being TRBD1 or TRBD2 (6 bases each). The CDR3 contains 13 residues. Germline-derived CDR1 and CDR2 are SGHDN and FVKESK. V lost 1 base and J 7 bases, leaving 8 bases between the germline ends.

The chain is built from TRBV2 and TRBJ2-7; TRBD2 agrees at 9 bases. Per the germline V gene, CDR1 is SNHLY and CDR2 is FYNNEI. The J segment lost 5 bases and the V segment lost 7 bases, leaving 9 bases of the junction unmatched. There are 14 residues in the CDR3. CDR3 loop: CASKGGLAGNEQYF. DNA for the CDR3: TGTGCCAGCAAGGGGGGGCTAGCGGGAAACGAGCAGTACTTC.

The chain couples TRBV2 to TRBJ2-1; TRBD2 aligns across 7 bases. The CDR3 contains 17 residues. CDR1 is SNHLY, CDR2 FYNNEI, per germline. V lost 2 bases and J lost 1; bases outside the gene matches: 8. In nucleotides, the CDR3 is TGTGCCAGCAGTGAACCATCAAGCGGGGCTTCCTACAATGAGCAGTTCTTC. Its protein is CASSEPSSGASYNEQFF.

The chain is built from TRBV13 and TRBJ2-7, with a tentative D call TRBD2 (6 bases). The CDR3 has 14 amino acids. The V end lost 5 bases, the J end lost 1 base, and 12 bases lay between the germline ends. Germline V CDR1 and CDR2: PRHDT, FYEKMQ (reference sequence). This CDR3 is CASSRRGRSYEQYF. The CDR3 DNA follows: TGTGCCAGCAGCCGCCGGGGGAGATCCTACGAGCAGTACTTC.

In DNA form, the CDR3 reads TGTGCCAGTAAGAAAGGGACAGACTCTGGAAACACCATATATTTT. It is translated as CASKKGTDSGNTIYF. V gene TRBV19 combines with J gene TRBJ1-3; TRBD1 matches at 7 bases. Germline CDR1 and CDR2: LNHDA and SQIVND (reference sequence). This CDR3 is 15 amino acids long. Trimming at V came to 7 bases and at J to 0 bases, leaving 6 bases not matched to a gene.

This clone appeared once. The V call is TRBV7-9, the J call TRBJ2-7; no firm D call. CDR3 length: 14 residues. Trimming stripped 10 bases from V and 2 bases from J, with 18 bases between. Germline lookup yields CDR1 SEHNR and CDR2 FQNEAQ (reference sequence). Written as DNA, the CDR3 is TGTGCCACCTTCGATGGGCGGAGTACCTACGAGCAGTACTTC. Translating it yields CATFDGRSTYEQYF. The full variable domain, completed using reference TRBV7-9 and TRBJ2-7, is DTGVSQNPRHKITKRGQNVTFRCDPISEHNRLYWYRQTLGQGPEFLTYFQNEAQLEKSRLLSDRFSAERPKGSFSTLEIQRTEQGDSAMYLCATFDGRSTYEQYFGPGTRLTVT.

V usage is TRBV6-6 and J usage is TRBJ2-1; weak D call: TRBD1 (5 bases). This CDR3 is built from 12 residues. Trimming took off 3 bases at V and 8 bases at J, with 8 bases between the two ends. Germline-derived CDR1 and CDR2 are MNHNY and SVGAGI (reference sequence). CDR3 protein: CASSYSRDEQFF. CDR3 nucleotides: TGTGCCAGCAGTTATAGCAGGGATGAGCAGTTCTTC.

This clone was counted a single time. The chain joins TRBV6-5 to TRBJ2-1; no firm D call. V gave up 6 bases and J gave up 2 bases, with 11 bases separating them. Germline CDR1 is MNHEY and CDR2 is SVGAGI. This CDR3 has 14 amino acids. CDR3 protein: CASSQQHTYNEQFF. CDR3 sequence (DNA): TGTGCCAGCAGCCAGCAGCACACCTACAATGAGCAGTTCTTC.

CDR3 loop: CASRRIGSSEYNEQFF. The DNA of the CDR3 is TGCGCCAGCAGACGAATCGGATCTAGCGAATACAATGAGCAGTTCTTC. This chain connects TRBV5-1 to TRBJ2-1; possible D gene TRBD2, 6 bases. In germline, CDR1 is SGHRS, CDR2 YFSETQ. Between the trimmed V and J ends, which lost 5 bases and 4 bases, there was a span of 19 bases. The CDR3 is made up of 16 amino acids. The full variable domain, in which reference TRBV5-1 and TRBJ2-1 provide the parts outside the CDR3, is KAGVTQTPRYLIKTRGQQVTLSCSPISGHRSVSWYQQTPGQGLQFLFEYFSETQRNKGNFPGRFSGRQFSNSRSEMNVSTLELGDSALYLCASRRIGSSEYNEQFFGPGTRLTVL.

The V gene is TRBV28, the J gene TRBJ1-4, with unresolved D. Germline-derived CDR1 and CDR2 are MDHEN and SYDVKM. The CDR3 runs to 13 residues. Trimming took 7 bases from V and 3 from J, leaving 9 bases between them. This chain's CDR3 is CASKAPANEKLFF. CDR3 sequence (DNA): TGTGCCAGCAAGGCTCCAGCTAATGAAAAACTGTTTTTT.

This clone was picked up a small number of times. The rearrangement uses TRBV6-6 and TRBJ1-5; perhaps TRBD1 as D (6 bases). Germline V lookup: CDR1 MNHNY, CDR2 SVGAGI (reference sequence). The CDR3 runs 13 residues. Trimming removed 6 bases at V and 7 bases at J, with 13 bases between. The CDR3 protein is CASSSPGEQPQHF. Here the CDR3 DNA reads TGTGCCAGCAGCTCCCCAGGGGAACAGCCCCAGCATTTT.

The DNA of the CDR3 is TGTGCCAGCAGCTTAGGGACAGGGGCCAACGAGCAGTACTTC. This gives the protein CASSLGTGANEQYF. The chain uses TRBV7-9 and TRBJ2-7; 9 bases are a match to TRBD1. The V and J ends lost 1 base and 5 bases, in that order; junction bases with no gene match: 3. This CDR3 has 14 residues. CDR1 is SEHNR, CDR2 FQNEAQ, per germline (reference sequence).

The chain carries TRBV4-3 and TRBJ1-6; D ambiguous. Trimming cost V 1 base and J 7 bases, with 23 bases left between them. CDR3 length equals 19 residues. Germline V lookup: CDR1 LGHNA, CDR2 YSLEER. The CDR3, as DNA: TGCGCCAGCAGCCAAGGATACAAAGCCGGTGAATGGGTGAATTCACCCCTCCACTTT. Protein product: CASSQGYKAGEWVNSPLHF.

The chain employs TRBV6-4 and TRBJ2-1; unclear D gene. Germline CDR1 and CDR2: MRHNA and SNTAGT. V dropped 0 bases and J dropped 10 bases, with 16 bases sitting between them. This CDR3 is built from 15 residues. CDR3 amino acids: CASSDSGESVGEQFF. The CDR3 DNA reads TGTGCCAGCAGTGACTCGGGCGAGTCCGTGGGGGAGCAGTTCTTC.

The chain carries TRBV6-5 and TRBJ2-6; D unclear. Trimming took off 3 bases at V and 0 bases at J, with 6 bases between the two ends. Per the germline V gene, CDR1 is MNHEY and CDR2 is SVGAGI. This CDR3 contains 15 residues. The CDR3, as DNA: TGTGCCAGCAGTTATTGGAGCTCTGGGGCCAACGTCCTGACTTTC. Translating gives CASSYWSSGANVLTF.

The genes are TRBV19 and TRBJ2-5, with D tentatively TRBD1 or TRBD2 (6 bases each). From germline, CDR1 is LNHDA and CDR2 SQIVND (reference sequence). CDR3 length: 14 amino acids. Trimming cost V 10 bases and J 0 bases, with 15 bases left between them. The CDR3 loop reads CATAGQGNQETQYF. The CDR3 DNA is TGTGCCACCGCGGGACAAGGAAACCAAGAGACCCAGTACTTC.

CDR3 residues: CASSLDTGATEAFF. The CDR3 DNA reads TGTGCCAGCAGCTTGGACACAGGGGCCACTGAAGCTTTCTTT. The J gene is TRBJ1-1, the V gene TRBV5-6; 7 bases match TRBD1. Germline trimming cut 0 bases from V and 4 bases from J; bases unmatched to any gene: 3. This CDR3 has 14 amino acids. The germline gives CDR1 SGHDT, CDR2 YYEEEE.

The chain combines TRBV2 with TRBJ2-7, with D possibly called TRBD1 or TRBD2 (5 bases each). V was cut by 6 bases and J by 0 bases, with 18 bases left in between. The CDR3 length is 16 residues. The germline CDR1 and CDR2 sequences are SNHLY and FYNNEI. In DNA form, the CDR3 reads TGTGCCAGCAGAACCCCACGGGACGGACTCTCCTACGAGCAGTACTTC. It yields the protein CASRTPRDGLSYEQYF.

The CDR3 reads CASSRPGGNNEQFF. The CDR3 nucleotides read TGTGCCAGCTCACGCCCTGGGGGCAACAATGAGCAGTTCTTC. V and J are TRBV18 and TRBJ2-1; TRBD1 is a possible D gene (6 bases). Germline loops: CDR1 KGHSH, CDR2 LQKENI. The CDR3 is made up of 14 amino acids. V lost 4 bases, J lost 5 bases, and 12 bases lay in between.

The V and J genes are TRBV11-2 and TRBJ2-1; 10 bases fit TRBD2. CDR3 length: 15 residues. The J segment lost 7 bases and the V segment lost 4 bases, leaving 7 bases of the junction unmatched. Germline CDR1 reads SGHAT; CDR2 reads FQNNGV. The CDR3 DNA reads TGTGCCAGCAGCTATACTAGCGGGATATCGAATGAGCAGTTCTTC. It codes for CASSYTSGISNEQFF.

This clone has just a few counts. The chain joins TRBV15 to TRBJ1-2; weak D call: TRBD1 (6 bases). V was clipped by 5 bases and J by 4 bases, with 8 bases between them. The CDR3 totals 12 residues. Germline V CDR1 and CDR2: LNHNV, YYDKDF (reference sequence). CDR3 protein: CATSDRRYGYTF. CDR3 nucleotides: TGTGCCACCAGCGACAGGCGCTATGGCTACACCTTC.

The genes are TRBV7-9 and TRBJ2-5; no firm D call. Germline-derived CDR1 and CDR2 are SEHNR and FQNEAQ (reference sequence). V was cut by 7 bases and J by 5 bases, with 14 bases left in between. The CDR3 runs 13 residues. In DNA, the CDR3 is TGTGCCAGCACCGATCCTAGACGGGAGACCCAGTACTTC. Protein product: CASTDPRRETQYF.

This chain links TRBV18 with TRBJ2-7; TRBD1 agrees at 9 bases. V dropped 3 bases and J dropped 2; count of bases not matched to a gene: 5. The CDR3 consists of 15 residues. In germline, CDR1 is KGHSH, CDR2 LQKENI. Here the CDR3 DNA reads TGTGCCAGCTCACCCGGGACAGGGTCGGCCTACGAGCAGTACTTC. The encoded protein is CASSPGTGSAYEQYF.

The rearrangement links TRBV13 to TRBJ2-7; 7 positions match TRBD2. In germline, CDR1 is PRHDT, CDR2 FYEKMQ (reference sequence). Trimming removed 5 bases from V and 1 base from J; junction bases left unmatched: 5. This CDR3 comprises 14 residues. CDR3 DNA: TGTGCCAGCAGCCTGGGACTAAATTCCTACGAGCAGTACTTC. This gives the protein CASSLGLNSYEQYF.

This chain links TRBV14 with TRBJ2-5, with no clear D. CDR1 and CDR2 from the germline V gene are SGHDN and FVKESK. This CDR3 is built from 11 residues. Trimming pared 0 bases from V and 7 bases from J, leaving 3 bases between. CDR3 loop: CASSQEGTQYF. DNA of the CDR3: TGTGCCAGCAGCCAAGAAGGGACCCAGTACTTC.

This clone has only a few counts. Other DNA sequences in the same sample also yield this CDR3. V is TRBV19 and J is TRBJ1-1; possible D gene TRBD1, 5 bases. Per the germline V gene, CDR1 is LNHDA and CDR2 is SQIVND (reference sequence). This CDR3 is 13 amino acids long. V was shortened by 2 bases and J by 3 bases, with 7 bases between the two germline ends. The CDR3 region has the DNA TGTGCCAGTAGTATATGGGGACACACTGAAGCTTTCTTT. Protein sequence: CASSIWGHTEAFF.

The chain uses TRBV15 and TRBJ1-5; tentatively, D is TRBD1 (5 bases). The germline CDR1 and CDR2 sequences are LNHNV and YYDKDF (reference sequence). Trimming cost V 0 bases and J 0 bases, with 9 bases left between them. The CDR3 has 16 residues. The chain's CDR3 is CATSRDWGRSNQPQHF. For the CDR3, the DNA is TGTGCCACCAGCAGAGATTGGGGCCGTAGCAATCAGCCCCAGCATTTT.

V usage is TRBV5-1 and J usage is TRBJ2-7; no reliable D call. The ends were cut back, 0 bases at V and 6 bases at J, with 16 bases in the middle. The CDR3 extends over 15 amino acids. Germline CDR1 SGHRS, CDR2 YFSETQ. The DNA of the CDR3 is TGCGCCAGCAGCTTGGCCGGAGCCAAAACTGGCGAGCAGTACTTC. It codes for CASSLAGAKTGEQYF.